The entry that follows covers one T cell receptor (beta chain) sequence. Its cognate antigen is unknown. A read error may produce the germline difference seen at one junction end. Other DNA sequences in this specimen translate into the identical CDR3. These data belong to a study of beta chain features in type 1 diabetes. At the level of the study: Comparable age, gender and cell yields were observed in patients relative to healthy donors. Findings and caveats of the study: High-TCR-expressing cells could be over-represented by cDNA sequencing. Fewer junction insertions and more nucleotide deletions appeared in type 1 diabetes patients. The naive, central memory and Treg TCRB repertoires of patients appeared to be more similar to one another than those of healthy donors. Moderate but significant shortening of TCRB CDR3s was recorded in all four CD4+ subsets from Type 1 diabetes patients.

Germline assignment: CDR1 SGHTA and CDR2 FQGNSA. The CDR3 is 11 residues long. Since all of the isolated RNA was reverse transcribed, expressed TCRB transcripts were what got sequenced. The method was immunoSEQ multiplex PCR; TCRdb's version includes in-frame clones alone and lacks a portion of them. The data show 120,000 to 150,000 clones, around 13% seen once. Sequencing used central memory CD4+ T cells from blood. This chain joins TRBV7-2 and TRBJ1-1; D unresolved. The sequence derives from a man between 18 and 29 years old with type 1 diabetes. The CDR3: CASSLYTEAFF. The CDR3 DNA sequence: TGTGCCAGCAGCTTGTACACCGAAGCTTTCTTT.